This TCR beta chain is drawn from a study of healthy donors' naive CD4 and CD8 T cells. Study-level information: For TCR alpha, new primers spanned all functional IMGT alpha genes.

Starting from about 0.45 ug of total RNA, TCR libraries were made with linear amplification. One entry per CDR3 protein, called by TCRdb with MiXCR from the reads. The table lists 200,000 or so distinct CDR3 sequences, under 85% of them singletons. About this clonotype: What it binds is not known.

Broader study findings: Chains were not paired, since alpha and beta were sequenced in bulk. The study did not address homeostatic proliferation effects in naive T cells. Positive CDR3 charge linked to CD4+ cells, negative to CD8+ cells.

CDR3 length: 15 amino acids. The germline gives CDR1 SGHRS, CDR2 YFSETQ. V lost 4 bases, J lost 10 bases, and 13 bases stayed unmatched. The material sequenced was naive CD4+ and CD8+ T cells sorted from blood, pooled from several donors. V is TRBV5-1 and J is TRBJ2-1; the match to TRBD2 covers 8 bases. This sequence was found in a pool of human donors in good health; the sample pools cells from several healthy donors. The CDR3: CASSAGLANLREQFF. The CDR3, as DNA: TGCGCCAGCAGCGCCGGACTAGCCAACCTCAGGGAGCAGTTCTTC.